The clone carrying this T cell receptor beta chain was counted many times. Antigen specificity is unknown. Ophthalmopathy cases showed moderate-to-severe activity, scoring CAS ≥3 and NOSPECS ≥4, with duration under 3 months. RNA served as the template for amplifying TCR beta CDR3 regions. The first-round RT-PCR employed HTBI primers together with the Qiagen OneStep RT-PCR kit. A multiplex PCR was then performed as the second round. TCRdb re-called the multiplex PCR reads with MiXCR, one entry per CDR3 protein. Among about 210,000 distinct CDR3 sequences, 25% to 35% were seen once, and the ten largest hold over 7.5%. The data were obtained in a study of Graves' ophthalmopathy and Graves' hyperthyroidism. Study findings and constraints: Blood contained most expanded thyroid clonotypes exceeding 0.001 frequency. Using 13 signatures, a model distinguished ophthalmopathy from stable hyperthyroidism, reaching about 87% sensitivity and approximately 82% specificity.

The CDR3 length is 17 residues. V was pared by 3 bases and J by 4 bases, with 7 bases of the junction left unmatched. CDR1 is SGDLS, CDR2 YYNGEE, per germline. The material sequenced was peripheral blood. The chain uses TRBV9 and TRBJ2-5, with 15 positions matching TRBD2. This sequence originates from a man aged 45-65 years with Graves' ophthalmopathy. CDR3 in DNA: TGTGCCAGCAGCGCAATCCCGGGACTAGCGGGAGGAGAGACCCAGTACTTC. It specifies CASSAIPGLAGGETQYF.